The clone carrying this TCR beta chain was recorded at least ten times. What it binds is unknown. This specimen belongs to a study of early T cells in non-severe SARS-CoV-2 infection. In the study overall: Sequencing used unsorted whole-blood bulk RNA, so chains lack pairing. Study results and caveats: Matching results from VDJdb favored anti-spike CD8 responses, leaving private and CD4 specificities undetected.

Unique molecular identifiers were affixed to single, distinct cDNA molecules. MiXCR, run by TCRdb on the 5' RACE reads, gives a single entry per CDR3 protein. The sample lists some 28,000 distinct CDR3 sequences, about 4.6% occurring once. The sequenced sample was whole blood. This receptor was taken from an adult who was a healthcare worker with PCR-confirmed SARS-CoV-2 infection or an uninfected control (not recorded which).

This chain's CDR3 is CASSRGTGGNSPLHF. The CDR3 DNA follows: TGTGCCAGCAGTCGCGGGACAGGGGGGAATTCACCCCTCCACTTT. The chain is built from TRBV12-3 or TRBV12-4 and TRBJ1-6, with 11 bases lining up with TRBD1. The CDR3 is 15 residues long. The V segment lost 5 bases and the J segment 7 bases; nucleotides outside the gene matches: 4.